The 11 T cell receptor beta chains below all came from one sample that was sequenced in a study of blood T cell repertoires in COVID-19. Method: immunoSEQ multiplex PCR; TCRdb's copy keeps in-frame clones and lacks some. The data contain about 90,000 clones, 70% to 90% of them singletons. The material sequenced was peripheral blood. The receptor set was obtained from a human donor in a cohort sampled during active COVID-19.

This chain connects TRBV7-2 to TRBJ1-5; unclear D gene. This CDR3 comprises 15 residues. Looked up from germline, CDR1 is SGHTA and CDR2 is FQGNSA. Trimming stripped 7 bases from V and 7 bases from J, with 20 bases between. The CDR3 is CASTSNKAGNQPQHF. The CDR3 DNA is TGTGCCAGCACCTCAAATAAGGCGGGGAACCAGCCCCAGCATTTT.

The chain carries TRBV2 and TRBJ1-1; 7 bases map to TRBD1. CDR1 and CDR2 (germline): SNHLY, FYNNEI. The junction had 8 bases not matched to a gene; V was cut back by 6 bases and J by 4 bases. This CDR3 has 14 amino acids. CDR3 loop: CASRGDRVSTEAFF. For the CDR3, the DNA is TGTGCCAGCAGAGGTGACAGGGTCAGCACTGAAGCTTTCTTT.

This chain connects TRBV3-1 (or the pseudogene TRBV3-2) to TRBJ1-2; possibly TRBD1 for D (6 bases). Between the trimmed V and J ends, which lost 0 bases and 4 bases, there was a span of 12 bases. This CDR3 spans 15 amino acids. Looked up from germline, CDR1 is LGHDT and CDR2 is YNNKEL (reference sequence). The CDR3 DNA reads TGTGCCAGCAGCCAAGATTGGCAGGGGCCCTATGGCTACACCTTC. Protein sequence: CASSQDWQGPYGYTF.

The chain uses TRBV5-1 and TRBJ2-7, with a tentative D call TRBD1 (5 bases). CDR1 is SGHRS and CDR2 is YFSETQ in the germline V gene. CDR3 length: 14 residues. V was cut by 0 bases and J by 0 bases, with 7 bases left in between. CDR3 loop: CASSLGQSSYEQYF. CDR3 in DNA: TGCGCCAGCAGCTTGGGACAGAGCTCCTACGAGCAGTACTTC.

CDR3 sequence reads: CASSLLQGNYEQYF. As DNA, the CDR3 is TGCGCCAGCAGCCTCCTACAGGGAAACTACGAGCAGTACTTC. The chain has TRBV5-1 and TRBJ2-7; D is perhaps TRBD1 (6 bases). Trimming removed 4 bases at V and 3 bases at J, with 14 bases between. This CDR3 contains 14 residues. Germline V gene data show CDR1 as SGHRS and CDR2 as YFSETQ.

This chain links TRBV18 with TRBJ2-4; 7 bases are a match to TRBD1. Germline V gives CDR1 KGHSH, CDR2 LQKENI. The CDR3 covers 16 residues. J lost 1 base, V lost 2 bases, and 5 bases had no gene match. CDR3 bases: TGTGCCAGCTCACCATTGAGGGGGCAGGCCAAAAACATTCAGTACTTC. It yields the protein CASSPLRGQAKNIQYF.

This clone showed up just a few times. The chain uses TRBV7-9 and TRBJ1-2; TRBD1 matches 9 bases. This CDR3 contains 14 residues. The trim removed 6 bases at V and 5 bases at J, leaving 7 bases unmatched. Germline V gives CDR1 SEHNR, CDR2 FQNEAQ (reference sequence). CDR3 protein: CASSHRDRAYGYTF. In DNA form, the CDR3 reads TGTGCCAGCAGTCACAGGGACAGGGCGTATGGCTACACCTTC.

J is TRBJ1-4 and V is TRBV19; D gene ambiguous. The CDR3 loop spans 14 amino acids. Trimming took 3 bases from V and 8 from J, leaving 13 bases between them. Germline CDR1 reads LNHDA; CDR2 reads SQIVND (reference sequence). In nucleotides, the CDR3 is TGTGCCAGTAGTATTGCGGGGTTTTGGGAAAAACTGTTTTTT. Its translation is CASSIAGFWEKLFF.

The chain carries TRBV30 and TRBJ1-1; 8 bases are a match to TRBD1. J gave up 1 base and V 7 bases, and 5 bases lay outside the gene matches. From germline, CDR1 is GTSNPN and CDR2 SVGIG (reference sequence). This CDR3 comprises 13 residues. The CDR3 reads CASDRGQNTEAFF. CDR3 nucleotides: TGTGCCTCCGACAGGGGTCAGAACACTGAAGCTTTCTTT.

V is TRBV6-5 and J is TRBJ1-2; 12 bases fit TRBD1. Germline loops: CDR1 MNHEY, CDR2 SVGAGI. The CDR3 is 15 amino acids. V was clipped by 7 bases and J by 8 bases; unmatched bases: 11. The CDR3 reads CASNSPGQGARGYTF. The CDR3 DNA follows: TGTGCCAGCAATTCTCCGGGACAGGGGGCGCGGGGCTACACCTTC.

The chain recombines TRBV28 with TRBJ1-6; D call uncertain. Germline values: CDR1 MDHEN, CDR2 SYDVKM. V was cut by 6 bases and J by 5 bases, with 11 bases left in between. The CDR3 loop spans 14 amino acids. The CDR3 loop is CASRPTGNNSPLHF. CDR3 sequence (DNA): TGTGCCAGCAGGCCGACGGGGAATAATTCACCCCTCCACTTT.